This paragraph reports one T cell receptor beta chain. Its binding antigen is unknown. No clone much larger than this one lies a single base away; base qualities are absent. The donors belonged to the validation cohort of about 120 subjects, which was separate from the approximately 680-subject first cohort. The library was built by means of the immunoSEQ multiplex PCR assay. In the original analysis: A statistical classification framework was developed to diagnose cytomegalovirus status using the catalog of TCR beta chain sequences. Not all clones reach the TCRdb copy of this immuneACCESS table, which keeps in-frame sequences only. Checked studies attribute under half of the gap to unresolved V genes and leave the rest unexplained. From that table come the V and J calls and clone size; the DNA was used to work out D and trimming. In this sample the table shows around 300,000 clones, over 75% of which occur a single time. Roughly 0.96% of the sample comes from the top ten.

This record comes from a study of cytomegalovirus exposure and HLA in healthy donors (dated by TCRdb to 2015 to 2018). The study in broad terms: According to a later analysis, the approximately 120 validation repertoires were produced on the same platform as the 666 repertoires of the first cohort. The aim of the study was to test whether cataloging public T cell receptors could identify signatures of past pathogen exposure. A separate validation cohort of over 95 different subjects was used in addition to the 666-subject first cohort. High-throughput TCR immunosequencing, statistical association of individual TCRs with disease status, and machine learning were combined to predict cytomegalovirus infection status.

Summary of the overall study and its limitations: In both the original and validation cohorts, the classifier was reported to diagnose cytomegalovirus status with high specificity and sensitivity. All 120 or so repertoires were used to score co-occurrence in the validation cohort in a later analysis, because that analysis had no HLA typing for the cohort. According to the authors, the approach could potentially be generalized to other disease states and immunological phenotypes. Most TCR sequences were seen in very few donors, while some public TCRs were found in many individuals. In vitro tests confirmed that a few of the cytomegalovirus-associated TCR beta chains recognize cytomegalovirus antigens. A later analysis found that TCRs clustered in the first cohort also tended to co-occur in the 130 or so validation repertoires, with approximately 95% of cluster scores above 0. In the study, approximately 160 TCR beta chains were listed as associated with cytomegalovirus.

V is cut back by 5 bases and J by 3 bases, with 4 bases in the junction unmatched. Reading the germline V gene gives CDR1 SGHTA and CDR2 FQGNSA. From cysteine to phenylalanine, the CDR3 is 13 amino acids long. The sequence is cut down to CDR3 DNA, 39 bases in frame from base 1. The origin of this receptor is a man younger than 40 in good health and CMV-seronegative. What was sequenced was PBMCs. The sequence is built from TRBV7-2 and TRBJ2-7; TRBD2 fits 7 bases in the junction. In nucleotide form, the sequence is TGTGCCAGCAGCCCGGGCGGGGGCTACGAGCAGTACTTC. It is translated as CASSPGGGYEQYF. Joined to the reference TRBV7-2 and TRBJ2-7 proteins, this CDR3 gives the full variable domain: GAGVSQSPSNKVTEKGKDVELRCDPISGHTALYWYRQSLGQGLEFLIYFQGNSAPDKSGLPSDRFSAERTGGSVSTLTIQRTQQEDSAVYLCASSPGGGYEQYFGPGTRLTVT.